This paragraph covers one T cell receptor beta chain sequence. Other DNA sequences in the same sample also yield this CDR3. The source of the sample is a study of OX40 agonist ivuxolimab in advanced cancers. This CDR3 has 13 residues. V lost 2 bases, J lost 2 bases, and 6 bases lay in between. CDR1 is LNHDA and CDR2 is SQIVND in the germline V gene (reference sequence). Method: immunoSEQ multiplex PCR; TCRdb's copy keeps in-frame clones and lacks some. This table holds around 66,000 clones, about 86% found once. V is TRBV19 and J is TRBJ1-1; no definite D call. The source of this sequence is an adult with an advanced solid tumor such as melanoma, head and neck, liver or kidney cancer. The input for sequencing was CD4+ or CD8+ T cells sorted from blood, taken in a trial of the OX40 agonist ivuxolimab. CDR3 sequence (DNA): TGTGCCAGTAGTATACAGGTTAACACTGAAGCTTTCTTT. Its protein is CASSIQVNTEAFF.